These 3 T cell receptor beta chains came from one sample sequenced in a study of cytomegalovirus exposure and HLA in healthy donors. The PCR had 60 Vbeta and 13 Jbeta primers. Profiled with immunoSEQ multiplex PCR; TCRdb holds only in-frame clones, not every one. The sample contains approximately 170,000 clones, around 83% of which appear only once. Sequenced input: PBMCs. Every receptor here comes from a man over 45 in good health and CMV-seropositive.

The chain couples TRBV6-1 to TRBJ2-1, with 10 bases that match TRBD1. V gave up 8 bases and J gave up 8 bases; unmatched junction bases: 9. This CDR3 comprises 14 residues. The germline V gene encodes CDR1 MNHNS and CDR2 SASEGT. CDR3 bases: TGTGCCAGCGTATACGGGACAGGGGTTGATGAGCAGTTCTTC. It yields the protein CASVYGTGVDEQFF.

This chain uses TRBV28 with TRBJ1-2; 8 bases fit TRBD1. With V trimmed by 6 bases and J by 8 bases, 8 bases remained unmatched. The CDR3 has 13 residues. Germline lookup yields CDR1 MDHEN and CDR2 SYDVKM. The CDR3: CASSPGQGIGYTF. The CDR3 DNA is TGTGCCAGCAGCCCCGGACAGGGCATAGGCTACACCTTC.

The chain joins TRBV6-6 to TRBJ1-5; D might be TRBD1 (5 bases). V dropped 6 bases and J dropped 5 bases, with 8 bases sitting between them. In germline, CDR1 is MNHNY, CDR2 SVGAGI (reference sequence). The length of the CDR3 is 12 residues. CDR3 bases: TGTGCCAGCAGGTCCAGGGATCAGCCCCAGCATTTT. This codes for CASRSRDQPQHF.